These 9 T cell receptor beta chains originate from one sample sequenced in a study of cytomegalovirus exposure and HLA in healthy donors. With 60 Vbeta and 13 Jbeta primers, the PCR was carried out. Only in-frame clones appear in the TCRdb table, and some are missing; sequencing was by immunoSEQ multiplex PCR. The profile shows about 150,000 clones, over 75% of them singletons. Sequencing input: PBMCs. The receptors stem from a man in his fifties in good health and CMV-seropositive.

V is TRBV30 and J is TRBJ2-2; tentative D call: TRBD2 (6 bases). From germline, CDR1 is GTSNPN and CDR2 SVGIG (reference sequence). The CDR3 length is 13 residues. The V end lost 4 bases, the J end lost 7 bases, and 13 bases lay between the germline ends. The CDR3 nucleotides are TGTGCCTGGAACCTAGCGATTCACGGGGAGCTGTTTTTT. This gives the protein CAWNLAIHGELFF.

The chain employs TRBV18 and TRBJ2-7, with 7 nucleotides matching TRBD1. The CDR3 covers 15 residues. Germline CDR1 and CDR2: KGHSH and LQKENI. V lost 3 bases and J lost 1; bases outside the gene matches: 6. The CDR3 region has the DNA TGTGCCAGCTCACCTTCAACAGGGGTGTCCTACGAGCAGTACTTC. Encoded protein: CASSPSTGVSYEQYF.

The chain has TRBV28 and TRBJ1-4, with 7 bases fitting TRBD1. Germline V gives CDR1 MDHEN, CDR2 SYDVKM. The CDR3 sequence is 14 residues long. V gave up 6 bases and J gave up 8 bases; unmatched junction bases: 9. CDR3 bases: TGTGCCAGCAGGTCGACAGGGAGGCGAGAAAAACTGTTTTTT. This sequence encodes CASRSTGRREKLFF.

V usage is TRBV5-4 and J usage is TRBJ2-7; 8 bases are shared with TRBD2. The CDR3 loop spans 15 amino acids. Germline V gives CDR1 SGHNT, CDR2 YYREEE (reference sequence). Trimming cost V 4 bases and J 4 bases; bases outside gene matches: 10. The CDR3 nucleotides are TGTGCCAGCAGCCCCAGCGGGAGTGGACATTACGAGCAGTACTTC. Its protein product is CASSPSGSGHYEQYF. The complete variable domain, with remaining parts taken from reference TRBV5-4 and TRBJ2-7, reads ETGVTQSPTHLIKTRGQQVTLRCSSQSGHNTVSWYQQALGQGPQFIFQYYREEENGRGNFPPRFSGLQFPNYSSELNVNALELDDSALYLCASSPSGSGHYEQYFGPGTRLTVT.

In this sample, this clone turned up once. The V gene is TRBV2, the J gene TRBJ2-7, with D uncertain. CDR1 is SNHLY and CDR2 is FYNNEI in the germline V gene. The CDR3 totals 11 residues. V was trimmed by 6 bases and J by 4 bases, leaving 7 bases between them. For the CDR3, the DNA is TGTGCCAGCAGCCTAATATACGAGCAGTACTTC. It encodes CASSLIYEQYF. Together with reference TRBV2 and TRBJ2-7, the CDR3 gives the full variable domain: EPEVTQTPSHQVTQMGQEVILRCVPISNHLYFYWYRQILGQKVEFLVSFYNNEISEKSEIFDDQFSVERPDGSNFTLKIRSTKLEDSAMYFCASSLIYEQYFGPGTRLTVT.

This clone was detected only once. CDR3 loop: CASSLGRGAFGYNEQFF. DNA for the CDR3: TGCGCCAGCAGCTTGGGACGGGGGGCCTTTGGCTACAATGAGCAGTTCTTC. V gene TRBV5-1 combines with J gene TRBJ2-1, with D maybe TRBD2 (7 bases). CDR3 size: 17 residues. CDR1 and CDR2 from the germline V gene are SGHRS and YFSETQ. Trimming left V 0 bases short and J 3 bases short, with 16 bases between.

This clone was counted a few times. The chain employs TRBV9 and TRBJ2-2; 13 nucleotides line up with TRBD2. The V segment lost 0 bases and the J segment 6 bases; nucleotides outside the gene matches: 2. The germline V gene encodes CDR1 SGDLS and CDR2 YYNGEE. This CDR3 comprises 16 residues. The CDR3 sequence is CASSVGLAGGPGELFF. DNA for the CDR3: TGTGCCAGCAGCGTAGGACTAGCGGGAGGTCCCGGGGAGCTGTTTTTT. The full variable domain, with the rest looked up from reference TRBV9 and TRBJ2-2, is DSGVTQTPKHLITATGQRVTLRCSPRSGDLSVYWYQQSLDQGLQFLIQYYNGEERAKGNILERFSAQQFPDLHSELNLSSLELGDSALYFCASSVGLAGGPGELFFGEGSRLTVL.

The genes are TRBV5-4 and TRBJ2-1; TRBD1 matches at 7 bases. With V trimmed by 4 bases and J by 3 bases, 7 bases remained unmatched. From germline, CDR1 is SGHNT and CDR2 YYREEE (reference sequence). The CDR3 consists of 15 residues. The CDR3 here is CASSPRQGSYNEQFF. In DNA, the CDR3 is TGTGCCAGCAGCCCTAGACAGGGAAGCTACAATGAGCAGTTCTTC.

This clone was found a few times. The CDR3 DNA follows: TGTGCCAGCCGGACAGGGGTTATGAACACTGAAGCTTTCTTT. Amino acids: CASRTGVMNTEAFF. The chain uses TRBV28 and TRBJ1-1, with 9 positions matching TRBD1. This CDR3 is 14 amino acids long. J was trimmed by 0 bases and V by 8 bases; bases with no gene match: 4. CDR1 is MDHEN, CDR2 SYDVKM, per germline.